The 32 T cell receptor beta chains below come from one sample, sequenced in a study of shared T cell receptors in the human thymus. Sequenced by immunoSEQ multiplex PCR; TCRdb stores in-frame clones only, minus some. The table has hundreds of thousands of clones, over 90% seen once. Sample: thymocytes. Receptors originate from a human donor.

CDR3 protein: CASSLGQGATRNTEAFF. In nucleotides, the CDR3 is TGTGCCAGCAGTTTGGGACAGGGGGCTACGAGGAACACTGAAGCTTTCTTT. The chain is built from TRBV28 and TRBJ1-1; 12 nucleotides agree with TRBD1. Looked up from germline, CDR1 is MDHEN and CDR2 is SYDVKM. CDR3 length: 17 amino acids. The V gene end was trimmed by 3 bases and the J gene end by 1 base; junction bases not matched to a gene: 6.

This chain uses TRBV27 with TRBJ2-7; 11 bases fit TRBD2. The germline V gene has CDR1 MNHEY and CDR2 SMNVEV (reference sequence). The CDR3 loop spans 15 amino acids. Germline trimming cut 7 bases from V and 4 bases from J; bases unmatched to any gene: 9. The CDR3 reads CASISIAGGPYEQYF. CDR3 bases: TGTGCCAGCATAAGTATAGCGGGAGGGCCTTACGAGCAGTACTTC.

The J gene is TRBJ2-1, the V gene TRBV6-5; D is possibly TRBD1 (5 bases). Germline V lookup: CDR1 MNHEY, CDR2 SVGAGI. Trimming pared 6 bases from V and 2 bases from J, leaving 14 bases between. The CDR3 contains 15 residues. CDR3 bases: TGTGCCAGCAGCCCCAGACAGTCCCCCTACAATGAGCAGTTCTTC. It is translated as CASSPRQSPYNEQFF.

This chain connects TRBV27 to TRBJ2-1, with TRBD1 matching over 9 bases. Germline V gene data show CDR1 as MNHEY and CDR2 as SMNVEV (reference sequence). The CDR3 contains 14 residues. After removal of 5 bases from V and 13 bases from J, the junction contained 12 bases not matched to a gene. CDR3 residues: CASSAQGARSPQFF. The CDR3 bases are TGTGCCAGCAGTGCACAGGGGGCGCGAAGCCCCCAGTTCTTC.

The V gene is TRBV5-1, the J gene TRBJ1-3; D not certain. V gave up 0 bases and J gave up 2 bases, with 9 bases separating them. Germline-derived CDR1 and CDR2 are SGHRS and YFSETQ. CDR3 length: 15 amino acids. In DNA, the CDR3 is TGCGCCAGCAGCTTGGATCTGGGTACTGGAAACACCATATATTTT. Translation gives CASSLDLGTGNTIYF.

The gene calls are TRBV19 and TRBJ1-2; maybe TRBD1 (5 bases). This CDR3 is 16 amino acids long. V lost 3 bases to trimming and J lost 2 bases, with 16 bases between them. Germline loops: CDR1 LNHDA, CDR2 SQIVND (reference sequence). CDR3 residues: CASSMGGAGINYGYTF. CDR3 coding DNA: TGTGCCAGTAGTATGGGAGGGGCAGGGATCAACTATGGCTACACCTTC. The full variable domain, completed using reference TRBV19 and TRBJ1-2, is DGGITQSPKYLFRKEGQNVTLSCEQNLNHDAMYWYRQDPGQGLRLIYYSQIVNDFQKGDIAEGYSVSREKKESFPLTVTSAQKNPTAFYLCASSMGGAGINYGYTFGSGTRLTVV.

This clone was detected only once. The rearrangement joins TRBV6-5 to TRBJ1-5; D remains unclear. The CDR3 has 12 amino acids. Germline assignment: CDR1 MNHEY and CDR2 SVGAGI. Trimming removed 6 bases at V and 7 bases at J, with 10 bases between. The CDR3 DNA reads as TGTGCCAGCAGCCGGCGAGGACAGCCCCAGCATTTT. Protein sequence: CASSRRGQPQHF.

This clone was picked up one time. The CDR3 nucleotides read TGTGCCAGCAGTTATCACAGGGAGTCAGGGAAGGGAGTCAAAAACATTCAGTACTTC. Translating gives CASSYHRESGKGVKNIQYF. V is TRBV28 and J is TRBJ2-4; tentatively, D is TRBD1 (6 bases). The V end lost 4 bases, the J end lost 3 bases, and 25 bases lay between the germline ends. Germline V lookup: CDR1 MDHEN, CDR2 SYDVKM. The CDR3 sequence is 19 residues long. Supplemented by reference TRBV28 and TRBJ2-4, the full variable domain reads DVKVTQSSRYLVKRTGEKVFLECVQDMDHENMFWYRQDPGLGLRLIYFSYDVKMKEKGDIPEGYSVSREKKERFSLILESASTNQTSMYLCASSYHRESGKGVKNIQYFGAGTRLSVL.

The V call is TRBV19, the J call TRBJ2-2, with D unresolved. Germline V CDR1 and CDR2: LNHDA, SQIVND (reference sequence). This CDR3 has 11 residues. Trimming shortened V by 5 bases and J by 7 bases, and 5 bases separated the two germline ends. The DNA for the CDR3 is TGTGCCAGTAGTGAGATCGGGGAGCTGTTTTTT. Amino acids: CASSEIGELFF.

This chain's CDR3 is CASSYHGGVLRSEQYF. The CDR3, as DNA: TGTGCCAGCAGCTACCATGGCGGGGTCCTTCGCTCCGAGCAGTACTTC. This rearrangement joins TRBV7-2 to TRBJ2-7, with a tentative D call TRBD2 (6 bases). The germline V gene has CDR1 SGHTA and CDR2 FQGNSA. CDR3 size: 16 residues. V lost 4 bases to trimming and J lost 6 bases, with 22 bases between them.

The rearrangement links TRBV10-3 to TRBJ2-3; D unclear. This CDR3 comprises 13 residues. From germline, CDR1 is ENHRY and CDR2 SYGVKD. The ends were cut back, 6 bases at V and 4 bases at J, with 11 bases in the middle. CDR3 DNA: TGTGCCATCAGCTATACAAGCCCAGATACGCAGTATTTT. Translated, it gives CAISYTSPDTQYF.

The chain has TRBV7-2 and TRBJ2-5; unclear D gene. The CDR3 consists of 13 residues. V dropped 1 base and J dropped 0 bases, with 3 bases sitting between them. Germline CDR1 is SGHTA and CDR2 is FQGNSA. CDR3 sequence (DNA): TGTGCCAGCAGCTTAGTGTACCAAGAGACCCAGTACTTC. Residues: CASSLVYQETQYF.

V usage is TRBV19 and J usage is TRBJ2-2, with TRBD2 matching over 9 bases. The CDR3 runs to 17 residues. With 7 bases clipped from V and 4 bases from J, the junction kept 13 bases outside the gene matches. Germline CDR1 LNHDA, CDR2 SQIVND (reference sequence). The CDR3 DNA is TGTGCCAGTACCTCTGGTAGCGGGAGAGGGGGCACCGGGGAGCTGTTTTTT. Translating gives CASTSGSGRGGTGELFF.

This clone came up once. This chain links TRBV13 with TRBJ2-7; 8 nucleotides line up with TRBD2. After removal of 1 base from V and 5 bases from J, the junction contained 4 bases not matched to a gene. This CDR3 spans 14 amino acids. CDR1 is PRHDT and CDR2 is FYEKMQ in the germline V gene (reference sequence). This chain's CDR3 is CASSLESTSDEQYF. In DNA form, the CDR3 reads TGTGCCAGCAGCTTAGAGTCGACTAGCGACGAGCAGTACTTC.

The J gene is TRBJ2-3, the V gene TRBV15; a possible D gene is TRBD2 (5 bases). V lost 0 bases and J lost 2, with 15 bases in between. The CDR3 totals 17 residues. Germline lookup yields CDR1 LNHNV and CDR2 YYDKDF (reference sequence). The CDR3 region is CATSRDTSGAATDTQYF. The CDR3 nucleotides read TGTGCCACCAGCAGAGATACGAGCGGAGCGGCCACAGATACGCAGTATTTT.

This chain connects TRBV4-1 to TRBJ2-1; 7 bases fit TRBD1. CDR1 MGHRA and CDR2 YSYEKL come from the germline V gene. Trimming removed 5 bases from V and 1 base from J; junction bases left unmatched: 5. This CDR3 has 15 residues. The CDR3 DNA is TGCGCCAGCAGCTTAACACAGGGGTCCTACAATGAGCAGTTCTTC. It encodes CASSLTQGSYNEQFF.

The chain uses TRBV28 and TRBJ1-3; 7 bases agree with TRBD1. Germline V gene data show CDR1 as MDHEN and CDR2 as SYDVKM. After removal of 1 base from V and 0 bases from J, the junction contained 3 bases not matched to a gene. CDR3 length equals 16 residues. Here the CDR3 reads CASSLLGTVSGNTIYF. In nucleotides, the CDR3 is TGTGCCAGCAGTTTATTGGGGACAGTCTCTGGAAACACCATATATTTT.

The gene calls are TRBV7-2 and TRBJ2-7, with 7 bases matching TRBD2. The V gene end was trimmed by 1 base and the J gene end by 4 bases; junction bases not matched to a gene: 4. CDR1 and CDR2 (germline): SGHTA, FQGNSA. The CDR3 totals 14 residues. In nucleotides, the CDR3 is TGTGCCAGCAGCTTAGGTGGGGGGGGATACGAGCAGTACTTC. Translating it yields CASSLGGGGYEQYF. Full variable domain (missing parts from reference TRBV7-2 and TRBJ2-7): GAGVSQSPSNKVTEKGKDVELRCDPISGHTALYWYRQSLGQGLEFLIYFQGNSAPDKSGLPSDRFSAERTGGSVSTLTIQRTQQEDSAVYLCASSLGGGGYEQYFGPGTRLTVT.

The gene calls are TRBV5-1 and TRBJ2-2; D unresolved. V was clipped by 0 bases and J by 6 bases, with 9 bases between them. The germline V gene has CDR1 SGHRS and CDR2 YFSETQ. CDR3 size: 14 residues. The CDR3 region is CASSLVSSPGELFF. The DNA of the CDR3 is TGCGCCAGCAGCTTGGTATCATCCCCCGGGGAGCTGTTTTTT. Supplemented by reference TRBV5-1 and TRBJ2-2, the full variable domain reads KAGVTQTPRYLIKTRGQQVTLSCSPISGHRSVSWYQQTPGQGLQFLFEYFSETQRNKGNFPGRFSGRQFSNSRSEMNVSTLELGDSALYLCASSLVSSPGELFFGEGSRLTVL.

This clone appeared a single time. CDR3 DNA: TGTGCCAGCAGTCAACCCGGGACGGGAACCTACGAGCAGTACTTC. Translating gives CASSQPGTGTYEQYF. The genes are TRBV28 and TRBJ2-7; possibly TRBD1 or TRBD2 for D (5 bases each). V dropped 5 bases and J dropped 2 bases, with 16 bases sitting between them. CDR3 size: 15 residues. Germline CDR1 is MDHEN and CDR2 is SYDVKM.

The genes are TRBV28 and TRBJ2-1; D unclear. Germline V gene sequence: CDR1 MDHEN, CDR2 SYDVKM. The CDR3 runs to 15 residues. Trimming pared 9 bases from V and 9 bases from J, leaving 24 bases between. CDR3 residues: CARENGLNQDVEQFF. CDR3 sequence (DNA): TGTGCCAGAGAAAATGGCCTTAACCAAGATGTTGAGCAGTTCTTC.

V usage is TRBV28 and J usage is TRBJ1-1; maybe TRBD1 (6 bases). CDR1 is MDHEN, CDR2 SYDVKM, per germline. With 3 bases removed from V and 0 bases from J, the gap between germline ends came to 14 bases. This CDR3 spans 16 amino acids. The CDR3 here is CASSFLGGALNTEAFF. CDR3 nucleotides: TGTGCCAGCAGTTTCCTTGGGGGCGCCCTGAACACTGAAGCTTTCTTT. Combining the CDR3 with reference TRBV28 and TRBJ1-1 gives the whole variable domain DVKVTQSSRYLVKRTGEKVFLECVQDMDHENMFWYRQDPGLGLRLIYFSYDVKMKEKGDIPEGYSVSREKKERFSLILESASTNQTSMYLCASSFLGGALNTEAFFGQGTRLTVV.

J is TRBJ2-7 and V is TRBV25-1, with D unclear. Germline CDR1 MGHDK, CDR2 SYGVNS. V lost 3 bases and J 9 bases, leaving 9 bases between the germline ends. The CDR3 runs 11 residues. The CDR3, as DNA: TGTGCCAGCAGTGATCCCGTCGGGCAGTACTTC. Protein product: CASSDPVGQYF.

As concerns this clone: Other DNA sequences in this sample translate to the same CDR3. The rearrangement joins TRBV20-1 to TRBJ1-2, with TRBD1 identical over 7 bases. CDR3 length: 11 amino acids. V lost 6 bases and J lost 4; bases outside the gene matches: 2. CDR1 and CDR2 from the germline V gene are DFQATT and SNEGSKA (reference sequence). The DNA of the CDR3 is TGCAGTGCCAGGGGGATCTATGGCTACACCTTC. It encodes CSARGIYGYTF.

The V and J genes are TRBV28 and TRBJ2-2; 8 bases are a match to TRBD1. V shed 5 bases and J 1 base; nucleotides not matched to a gene: 3. This CDR3 contains 15 residues. Germline-derived CDR1 and CDR2 are MDHEN and SYDVKM. CDR3 bases: TGTGCCAGCAGTACAGGGACAGGGAACACCGGGGAGCTGTTTTTT. It encodes CASSTGTGNTGELFF.

The chain joins TRBV27 to TRBJ1-3, with D possibly being TRBD1 (5 bases). Germline V gives CDR1 MNHEY, CDR2 SMNVEV (reference sequence). CDR3 length equals 12 residues. The ends were cut back, 5 bases at V and 9 bases at J, with 11 bases in the middle. The CDR3 coding sequence is TGTGCCAGCAGTCCCCTGGGGGGCACCATATATTTT. It translates to CASSPLGGTIYF.

This chain uses TRBV5-5 with TRBJ2-1; D tentatively reads TRBD1 or TRBD2 (7 bases each). Germline V gene data show CDR1 as SGHKS and CDR2 as YYEKEE (reference sequence). The V gene lost 6 bases and the J gene lost 8 bases, with 12 bases spanning the gap. The CDR3 extends over 12 amino acids. Here the CDR3 reads CASMGGGDEQFF. The CDR3 DNA reads TGTGCCAGCATGGGAGGGGGCGATGAGCAGTTCTTC.

This clone has just one count. The chain uses TRBV7-2 and TRBJ2-4; D uncertain. The V and J ends lost 4 bases and 2 bases respectively, with 9 bases between them. The germline V gene has CDR1 SGHTA and CDR2 FQGNSA. This CDR3 region has 14 residues. The CDR3 DNA reads TGTGCCAGCAGCTCAGGCGGAACCAAAAACATTCAGTACTTC. Translating gives CASSSGGTKNIQYF.

V usage is TRBV9 and J usage is TRBJ2-1; D not certain. The CDR3 consists of 15 residues. The germline V and J ends were trimmed by 3 bases and 0 bases, with 10 bases remaining between them. Per germline, CDR1 SGDLS and CDR2 YYNGEE. The CDR3 loop is CASSAPYGSYNEQFF. The CDR3 DNA sequence: TGTGCCAGCAGCGCCCCTTATGGCTCCTACAATGAGCAGTTCTTC.

The chain recombines TRBV18 with TRBJ1-1, with 10 bases that match TRBD1. The CDR3 is 17 amino acids. Germline CDR1 and CDR2: KGHSH and LQKENI. J lost 3 bases, V lost 2 bases, and 9 bases had no gene match. CDR3 coding DNA: TGTGCCAGCTCACCAAATCGACAGGGGGCTTTGGACACTGAAGCTTTCTTT. Protein product: CASSPNRQGALDTEAFF. The entire variable domain, with the rest obtained from reference TRBV18 and TRBJ1-1, is as follows: NAGVMQNPRHLVRRRGQEARLRCSPMKGHSHVYWYRQLPEEGLKFMVYLQKENIIDESGMPKERFSAEFPKEGPSILRIQQVVRGDSAAYFCASSPNRQGALDTEAFFGQGTRLTVV.

The gene calls are TRBV27 and TRBJ2-7; D ambiguous. V lost 3 bases and J lost 4, with 10 bases in between. The CDR3 extends over 13 amino acids. In germline, CDR1 is MNHEY, CDR2 SMNVEV (reference sequence). CDR3 in DNA: TGTGCCAGCAGTTTTGGGTGGGGTTACGAGCAGTACTTC. Its translation is CASSFGWGYEQYF.

The V gene is TRBV7-2, the J gene TRBJ2-7, with a weak D call TRBD2 (6 bases). CDR1 and CDR2 from the germline V gene are SGHTA and FQGNSA. The CDR3 length is 14 residues. V shed 1 base and J shed 9 bases, with 16 bases lying between them. The CDR3: CASSLGVAEEGQYF. In nucleotides, the CDR3 is TGTGCCAGCAGCTTAGGCGTGGCGGAGGAGGGGCAGTACTTC.